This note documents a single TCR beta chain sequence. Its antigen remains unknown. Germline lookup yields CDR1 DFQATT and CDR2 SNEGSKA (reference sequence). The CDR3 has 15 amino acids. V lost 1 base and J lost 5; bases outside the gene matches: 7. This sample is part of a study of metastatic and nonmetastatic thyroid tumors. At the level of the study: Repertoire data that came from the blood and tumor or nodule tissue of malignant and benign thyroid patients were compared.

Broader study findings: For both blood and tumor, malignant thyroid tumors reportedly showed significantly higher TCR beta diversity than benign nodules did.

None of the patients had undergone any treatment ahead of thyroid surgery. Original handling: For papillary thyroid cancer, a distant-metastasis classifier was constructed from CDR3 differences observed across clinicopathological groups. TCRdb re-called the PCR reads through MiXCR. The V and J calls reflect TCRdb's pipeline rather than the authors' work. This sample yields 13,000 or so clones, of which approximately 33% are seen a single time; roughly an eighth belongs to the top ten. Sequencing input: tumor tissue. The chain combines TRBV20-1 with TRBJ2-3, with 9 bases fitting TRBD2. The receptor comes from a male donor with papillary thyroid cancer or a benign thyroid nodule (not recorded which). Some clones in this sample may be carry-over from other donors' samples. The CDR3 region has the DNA TGCAGTGCTAGAGTCTTAGCGGGAGCGGTAGATACGCAGTATTTT. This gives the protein CSARVLAGAVDTQYF.